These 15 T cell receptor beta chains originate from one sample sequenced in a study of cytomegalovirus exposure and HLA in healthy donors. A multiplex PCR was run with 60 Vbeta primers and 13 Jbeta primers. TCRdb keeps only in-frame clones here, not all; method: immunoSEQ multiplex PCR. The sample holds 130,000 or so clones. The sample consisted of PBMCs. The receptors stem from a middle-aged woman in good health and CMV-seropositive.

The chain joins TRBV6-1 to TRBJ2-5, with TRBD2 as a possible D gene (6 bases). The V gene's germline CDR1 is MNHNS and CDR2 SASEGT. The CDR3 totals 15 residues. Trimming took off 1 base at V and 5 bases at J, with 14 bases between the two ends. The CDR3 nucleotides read TGTGCCAGCAGTGAAGAGACTAGAAGGTGGGAGACCCAGTACTTC. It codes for CASSEETRRWETQYF.

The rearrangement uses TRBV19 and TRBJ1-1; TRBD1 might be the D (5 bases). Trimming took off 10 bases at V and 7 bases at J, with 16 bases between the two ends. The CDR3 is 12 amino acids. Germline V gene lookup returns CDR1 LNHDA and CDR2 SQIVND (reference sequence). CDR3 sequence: CATNGGVDEAFF. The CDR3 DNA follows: TGTGCCACCAACGGGGGGGTTGATGAAGCTTTCTTT.

The CDR3 sequence is CAWRRTLVSYEQYF. The CDR3 DNA reads as TGTGCCTGGAGACGGACACTCGTTTCCTACGAGCAGTACTTC. The V gene is TRBV30, the J gene TRBJ2-7; a weak D match, TRBD1 (5 bases). The CDR3 loop spans 14 amino acids. Germline CDR1 and CDR2: GTSNPN and SVGIG (reference sequence). V lost 3 bases and J 1 base, leaving 13 bases between the germline ends.

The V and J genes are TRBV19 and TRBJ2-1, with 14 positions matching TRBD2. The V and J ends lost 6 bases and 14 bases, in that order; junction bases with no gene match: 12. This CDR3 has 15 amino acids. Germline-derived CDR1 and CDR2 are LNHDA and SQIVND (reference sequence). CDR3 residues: CASRWGLAGVWVEFF. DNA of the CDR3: TGTGCCAGTAGATGGGGACTAGCGGGAGTTTGGGTAGAGTTCTTC.

DNA of the CDR3: TGTGCCAGCAGTTTATCCGGACTAGCCTACGAGCAGTACTTC. This codes for CASSLSGLAYEQYF. The chain joins TRBV27 to TRBJ2-7; the match to TRBD2 covers 7 bases. V lost 0 bases, J lost 2 bases, and 1 base stayed unmatched. CDR3 length equals 14 residues. Per germline, CDR1 MNHEY and CDR2 SMNVEV (reference sequence).

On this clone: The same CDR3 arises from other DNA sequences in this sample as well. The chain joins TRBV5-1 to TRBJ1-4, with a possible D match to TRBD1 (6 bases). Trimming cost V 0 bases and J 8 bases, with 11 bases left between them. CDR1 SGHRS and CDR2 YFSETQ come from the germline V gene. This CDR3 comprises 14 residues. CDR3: CASSLEGEGEKLFF. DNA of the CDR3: TGCGCCAGCAGCTTGGAGGGGGAAGGAGAAAAACTGTTTTTT.

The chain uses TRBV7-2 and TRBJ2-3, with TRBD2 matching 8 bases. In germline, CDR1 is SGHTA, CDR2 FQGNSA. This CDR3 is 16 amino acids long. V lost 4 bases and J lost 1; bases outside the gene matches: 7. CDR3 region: CASSSRLARGTDTQYF. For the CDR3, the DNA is TGTGCCAGCAGCTCCCGACTAGCGCGAGGCACAGATACGCAGTATTTT.

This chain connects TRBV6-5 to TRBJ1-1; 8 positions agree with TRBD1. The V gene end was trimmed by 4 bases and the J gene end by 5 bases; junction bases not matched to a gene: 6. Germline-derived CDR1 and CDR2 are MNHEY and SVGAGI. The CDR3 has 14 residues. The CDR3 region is CASSSGGGVTEAFF. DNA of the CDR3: TGTGCCAGCAGTTCAGGGGGCGGAGTGACTGAAGCTTTCTTT.

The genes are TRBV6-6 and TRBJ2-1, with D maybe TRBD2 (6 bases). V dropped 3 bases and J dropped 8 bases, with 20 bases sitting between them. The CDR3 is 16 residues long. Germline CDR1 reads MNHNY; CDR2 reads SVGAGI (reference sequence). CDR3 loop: CASSYYSGETSDEQFF. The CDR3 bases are TGTGCCAGCAGTTATTACTCGGGAGAAACCTCCGATGAGCAGTTCTTC.

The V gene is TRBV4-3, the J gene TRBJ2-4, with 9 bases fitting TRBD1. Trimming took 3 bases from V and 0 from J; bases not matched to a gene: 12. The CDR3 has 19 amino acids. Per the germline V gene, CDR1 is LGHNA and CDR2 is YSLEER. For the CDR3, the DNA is TGCGCCAGCAGCCACATCACGGACAGGGGATGGGGAGCCAAAAACATTCAGTACTTC. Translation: CASSHITDRGWGAKNIQYF.

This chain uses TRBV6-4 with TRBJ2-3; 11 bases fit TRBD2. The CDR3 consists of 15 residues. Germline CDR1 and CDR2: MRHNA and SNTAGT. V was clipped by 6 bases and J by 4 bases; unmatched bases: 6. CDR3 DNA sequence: TGTGCCAGCAGCTCCTTAGCGGGAGGGGCAGATACGCAGTATTTT. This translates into CASSSLAGGADTQYF.

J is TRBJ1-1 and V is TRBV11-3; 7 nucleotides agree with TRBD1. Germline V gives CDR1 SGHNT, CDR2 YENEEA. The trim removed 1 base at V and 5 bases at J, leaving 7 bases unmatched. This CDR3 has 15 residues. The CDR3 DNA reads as TGTGCCAGCAGCTTAGGATCGACAGGGAGGACTGAAGCTTTCTTT. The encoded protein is CASSLGSTGRTEAFF.

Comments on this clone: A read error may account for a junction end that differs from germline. The CDR3 DNA sequence: TGTGCCAGCAGTTACCGCACAGGACCGAACACTGAAGCTCTCTTT. Its protein is CASSYRTGPNTEALF. This rearrangement joins TRBV6-5 to TRBJ1-1; possibly TRBD1 for D (5 bases). Germline V lookup: CDR1 MNHEY, CDR2 SVGAGI. CDR3 size: 15 residues.

The CDR3 is CASSLEGAGGTEAFF. CDR3 DNA sequence: TGTGCCAGCAGTTTAGAGGGGGCTGGTGGCACTGAAGCTTTCTTT. The chain employs TRBV28 and TRBJ1-1; 7 nucleotides line up with TRBD1. Germline V gives CDR1 MDHEN, CDR2 SYDVKM. The CDR3 has 15 amino acids. Unmatched junction bases numbered 7, after V lost 2 bases and J lost 4 bases.

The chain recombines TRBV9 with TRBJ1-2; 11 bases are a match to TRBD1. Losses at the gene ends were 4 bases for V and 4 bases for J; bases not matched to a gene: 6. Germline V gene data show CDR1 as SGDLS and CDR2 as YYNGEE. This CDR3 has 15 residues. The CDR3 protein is CASSPRTGGTYGYTF. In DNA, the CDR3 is TGTGCCAGCAGCCCCCGGACAGGGGGCACCTATGGCTACACCTTC.